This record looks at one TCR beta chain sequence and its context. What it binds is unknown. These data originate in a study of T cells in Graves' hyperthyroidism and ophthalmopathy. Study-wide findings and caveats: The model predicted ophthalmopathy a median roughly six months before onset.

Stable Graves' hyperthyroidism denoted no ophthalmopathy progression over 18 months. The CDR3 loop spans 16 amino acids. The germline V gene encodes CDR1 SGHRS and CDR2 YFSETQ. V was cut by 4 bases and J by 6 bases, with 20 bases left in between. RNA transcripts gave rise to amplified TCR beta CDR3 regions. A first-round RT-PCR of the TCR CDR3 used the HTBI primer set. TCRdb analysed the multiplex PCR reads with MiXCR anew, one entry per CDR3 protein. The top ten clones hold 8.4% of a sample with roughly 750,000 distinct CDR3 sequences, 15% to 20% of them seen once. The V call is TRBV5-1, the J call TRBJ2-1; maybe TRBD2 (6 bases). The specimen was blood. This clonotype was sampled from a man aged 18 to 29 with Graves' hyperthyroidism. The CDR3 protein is CASSPNPGERRNEQFF. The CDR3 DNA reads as TGCGCCAGCAGCCCTAATCCGGGAGAACGGCGCAATGAGCAGTTCTTC.